This record covers a single T cell receptor beta chain. Its specificity is unknown. Method: immunoSEQ multiplex PCR; TCRdb's copy keeps in-frame clones and lacks some. The data hold 98,000 or so clones, with 89% observed a single time. This record comes from a study of T cell responses to AZD1222 COVID-19 vaccine. Between the trimmed V and J ends, which lost 6 bases and 5 bases, there was a span of 14 bases. The CDR3 length is 13 residues. Germline assignment: CDR1 SQVTM and CDR2 ANQGSEA. Study outcomes and limitations: Spike-specific TCR breadth and depth went up after people got two AZD1222 doses. No repertoire was sampled before or during the peak T cell response, only after it.

The chain employs TRBV29-1 and TRBJ1-5; no clear D gene. This receptor was obtained from an adult in good health. The sample in question was peripheral blood, obtained on day 0 of AZD1222 vaccination. CDR3: CSVKVGRDQPQHF. CDR3 DNA: TGCAGCGTGAAAGTAGGTCGGGATCAGCCCCAGCATTTT.